These T cell receptor beta chains were read from a single sample in a study of blood T cell repertoires in COVID-19. Produced via immunoSEQ multiplex PCR; TCRdb's table is partial and in-frame only. Of about 130,000 clones in the sample, over 85% were seen once. Specimen: peripheral blood. The receptors were gathered from a man between 60 and 70 years old with COVID-19, enrolled during active disease. Each CDR3 is given with its conserved first and last residue. Fields, in order: CDR3 protein, CDR3 DNA, clone size, D gene, J gene, V gene. The D gene is left open where the match is weak. Size is stated for part of the rows, as once, few or many counts, or as a class when the clone is expanded.

cdr3_aa: CASRHLQGANEQFF; cdr3_nt: TGTGCCAGCAGACACTTACAGGGGGCGAATGAGCAGTTCTTC; clone_size: NA; d_call: TRBD1; j_call: TRBJ2-1; v_call: TRBV2
cdr3_aa: CASSLGGAEETQYF; cdr3_nt: TGTGCCAGCAGTTTAGGGGGGGCCGAGGAGACCCAGTACTTC; clone_size: NA; d_call: NA; j_call: TRBJ2-5; v_call: TRBV28
cdr3_aa: CASRSAGELFF; cdr3_nt: TGCGCCAGCCGGTCTGCCGGGGAGCTGTTTTTT; clone_size: NA; d_call: NA; j_call: TRBJ2-2; v_call: TRBV10-1
cdr3_aa: CASNSGPGLSDTIYF; cdr3_nt: TGCGCCAGCAACTCTGGTCCGGGACTGTCAGACACCATATATTTT; clone_size: NA; d_call: NA; j_call: TRBJ1-3; v_call: TRBV5-1
cdr3_aa: CASGQSVYEQYF; cdr3_nt: TGTGCCAGCGGCCAGTCAGTCTACGAGCAGTACTTC; clone_size: NA; d_call: NA; j_call: TRBJ2-7; v_call: TRBV6-5
cdr3_aa: CASSVPGYGYTF; cdr3_nt: TGTGCCAGTAGTGTCCCGGGCTATGGCTACACCTTC; clone_size: NA; d_call: NA; j_call: TRBJ1-2; v_call: TRBV19
cdr3_aa: CASTSGEPFGYTF; cdr3_nt: TGTGCCAGCACTTCGGGGGAGCCCTTTGGCTACACCTTC; clone_size: NA; d_call: NA; j_call: TRBJ1-2; v_call: TRBV3-1/TRBV3-2
cdr3_aa: CASRVTGSGQFF; cdr3_nt: TGCGCCAGCAGAGTGACGGGAAGTGGGCAGTTCTTC; clone_size: NA; d_call: NA; j_call: TRBJ2-1; v_call: TRBV5-1
cdr3_aa: CASSLRDSRSTGELFF; cdr3_nt: TGTGCCAGCAGCTTAAGGGACTCAAGGAGCACCGGGGAGCTGTTTTTT; clone_size: NA; d_call: NA; j_call: TRBJ2-2; v_call: TRBV7-6
cdr3_aa: CASSFQFVASEQFF; cdr3_nt: TGTGCCAGCAGTTTTCAATTTGTGGCTTCTGAGCAGTTCTTC; clone_size: NA; d_call: NA; j_call: TRBJ2-1; v_call: TRBV6-5
cdr3_aa: CASSLIPANTGELFF; cdr3_nt: TGTGCCAGCAGCTTAATACCAGCGAACACCGGGGAGCTGTTTTTT; clone_size: NA; d_call: NA; j_call: TRBJ2-2; v_call: TRBV7-3
cdr3_aa: CASRTPGQINEKLFF; cdr3_nt: TGTGCCAGTAGGACACCGGGACAGATTAATGAAAAACTGTTTTTT; clone_size: NA; d_call: TRBD1; j_call: TRBJ1-4; v_call: TRBV19
cdr3_aa: CASSQDQDSPHQPQHF; cdr3_nt: TGCGCCAGCAGCCAAGATCAGGACAGCCCCCATCAGCCCCAGCATTTT; clone_size: NA; d_call: NA; j_call: TRBJ1-5; v_call: TRBV4-1
cdr3_aa: CASSQEWSAGGGSNEQFF; cdr3_nt: TGTGCCAGCAGCCAAGAATGGTCAGCGGGAGGGGGAAGCAATGAGCAGTTCTTC; clone_size: NA; d_call: TRBD2; j_call: TRBJ2-1; v_call: TRBV4-2
cdr3_aa: CASSYSAGKTTEAFF; cdr3_nt: TGTGCCAGCAGTTACTCGGCAGGGAAAACCACTGAAGCTTTCTTT; clone_size: NA; d_call: NA; j_call: TRBJ1-1; v_call: TRBV6-2/TRBV6-3
cdr3_aa: CASSQTLAGSYEQYF; cdr3_nt: TGTGCCAGCAGCCAAACACTAGCGGGTTCCTACGAGCAGTACTTC; clone_size: NA; d_call: TRBD2; j_call: TRBJ2-7; v_call: TRBV4-2
cdr3_aa: CASSGDRGLGNTIYF; cdr3_nt: TGTGCCAGCAGCGGGGACAGGGGGCTTGGAAACACCATATATTTT; clone_size: NA; d_call: TRBD1; j_call: TRBJ1-3; v_call: TRBV2
cdr3_aa: CASSLGVSRAGGKQFF; cdr3_nt: TGTGCCAGCAGCTTAGGGGTGTCCCGAGCGGGAGGTAAGCAGTTCTTC; clone_size: NA; d_call: TRBD2; j_call: TRBJ2-1; v_call: TRBV7-2
cdr3_aa: CASARDGNTEAFF; cdr3_nt: TGCGCCAGCGCGCGGGACGGGAACACTGAAGCTTTCTTT; clone_size: NA; d_call: NA; j_call: TRBJ1-1; v_call: TRBV5-1
cdr3_aa: CASSLWDRASEQYF; cdr3_nt: TGCGCCAGCAGCCTATGGGACAGGGCATCCGAGCAGTACTTC; clone_size: NA; d_call: TRBD1; j_call: TRBJ2-7; v_call: TRBV5-1
cdr3_aa: CASSALDRGTTEAFF; cdr3_nt: TGTGCCAGCAGTGCTTTAGACAGGGGTACGACTGAAGCTTTCTTT; clone_size: NA; d_call: TRBD1; j_call: TRBJ1-1; v_call: TRBV2
cdr3_aa: CASSLNFPGAHGYTF; cdr3_nt: TGTGCCAGCAGCCTTAACTTTCCAGGGGCCCATGGCTACACCTTC; clone_size: NA; d_call: NA; j_call: TRBJ1-2; v_call: TRBV6-6
cdr3_aa: CASSAGRASTDTQYF; cdr3_nt: TGTGCCAGCAGTGCCGGGAGGGCTAGCACAGATACGCAGTATTTT; clone_size: NA; d_call: TRBD2; j_call: TRBJ2-3; v_call: TRBV2
cdr3_aa: CASSSDPRGETQYF; cdr3_nt: TGTGCCAGCAGCTCCGACCCTAGGGGAGAGACCCAGTACTTC; clone_size: NA; d_call: NA; j_call: TRBJ2-5; v_call: TRBV11-3
cdr3_aa: CASSPSVGDRAKGYTF; cdr3_nt: TGTGCCAGCTCACCATCGGTCGGGGACAGGGCCAAAGGCTACACCTTC; clone_size: once; d_call: TRBD1; j_call: TRBJ1-2; v_call: TRBV18
cdr3_aa: CASALRWPGGPSDEQYF; cdr3_nt: TGTGCCAGCGCCCTCCGGTGGCCGGGAGGGCCGTCCGACGAGCAGTACTTC; clone_size: NA; d_call: TRBD2; j_call: TRBJ2-7; v_call: TRBV27
cdr3_aa: CASSGTGQIYGYTF; cdr3_nt: TGTGCCAGCAGCGGGACAGGACAAATCTATGGCTACACCTTC; clone_size: NA; d_call: TRBD1; j_call: TRBJ1-2; v_call: TRBV2
cdr3_aa: CASSVDSGSQETQYF; cdr3_nt: TGTGCCAGCAGTGTGGATAGCGGGAGCCAAGAGACCCAGTACTTC; clone_size: NA; d_call: TRBD2; j_call: TRBJ2-5; v_call: TRBV2
cdr3_aa: CAISGSPSGSSYEQYF; cdr3_nt: TGTGCCATCAGTGGCTCCCCTAGCGGGAGCTCCTACGAGCAGTACTTC; clone_size: once; d_call: TRBD2; j_call: TRBJ2-7; v_call: TRBV10-3
cdr3_aa: CASGFGTSDADGTDTQYF; cdr3_nt: TGTGCTAGTGGTTTCGGGACTAGCGACGCCGATGGCACAGATACGCAGTATTTT; clone_size: NA; d_call: TRBD2; j_call: TRBJ2-3; v_call: TRBV12-5
cdr3_aa: CASSQSGRGAFF; cdr3_nt: TGTGCCAGCAGCCAATCAGGCAGGGGAGCTTTCTTT; clone_size: NA; d_call: NA; j_call: TRBJ1-1; v_call: TRBV3-1/TRBV3-2
cdr3_aa: CASSPRGASGSLGETQYF; cdr3_nt: TGTGCCAGCAGCCCCCGTGGGGCGAGCGGGAGTCTCGGAGAGACCCAGTACTTC; clone_size: NA; d_call: TRBD2; j_call: TRBJ2-5; v_call: TRBV5-8
cdr3_aa: CAGQAGGFEGEQFF; cdr3_nt: TGTGCCGGCCAGGCAGGGGGATTTGAAGGTGAGCAGTTCTTC; clone_size: NA; d_call: TRBD1; j_call: TRBJ2-1; v_call: TRBV5-6
cdr3_aa: CASSLDRAYEQYF; cdr3_nt: TGCGCCAGCAGCTTAGACAGAGCCTACGAGCAGTACTTC; clone_size: NA; d_call: NA; j_call: TRBJ2-7; v_call: TRBV5-1
cdr3_aa: CASSLGQNHEQYF; cdr3_nt: TGCGCCAGCAGCTTGGGACAGAACCACGAGCAGTACTTC; clone_size: NA; d_call: NA; j_call: TRBJ2-7; v_call: TRBV5-1
cdr3_aa: CASSWGGTRNEQFF; cdr3_nt: TGTGCCAGCAGCTGGGGGGGTACCCGCAATGAGCAGTTCTTC; clone_size: NA; d_call: TRBD2; j_call: TRBJ2-1; v_call: TRBV7-2
cdr3_aa: CASSFPLSGTSYEQYF; cdr3_nt: TGTGCCAGCAGCTTCCCGTTGAGCGGGACCTCCTACGAGCAGTACTTC; clone_size: NA; d_call: TRBD2; j_call: TRBJ2-7; v_call: TRBV5-6
cdr3_aa: CASRMDSIEAFF; cdr3_nt: TGTGCCAGCAGGATGGACAGTATTGAAGCTTTCTTT; clone_size: once; d_call: NA; j_call: TRBJ1-1; v_call: TRBV2
cdr3_aa: CASSLIGGRKLFF; cdr3_nt: TGTGCCAGCAGCTTGATTGGGGGCCGAAAACTGTTTTTT; clone_size: NA; d_call: NA; j_call: TRBJ1-4; v_call: TRBV11-2
cdr3_aa: CASSSGLAGVSVEQFF; cdr3_nt: TGTGCCAGCAGCTCAGGACTAGCGGGAGTATCGGTTGAGCAGTTCTTC; clone_size: once; d_call: TRBD2; j_call: TRBJ2-1; v_call: TRBV5-4
cdr3_aa: CASSSQVYNTEAFF; cdr3_nt: TGTGCCAGCAGTTCTCAGGTGTATAACACTGAAGCTTTCTTT; clone_size: NA; d_call: NA; j_call: TRBJ1-1; v_call: TRBV6-6
cdr3_aa: CASSQVYSGSSYNEQFF; cdr3_nt: TGCGCCAGCAGCCAAGTCTATAGCGGGAGCTCCTACAATGAGCAGTTCTTC; clone_size: NA; d_call: TRBD2; j_call: TRBJ2-1; v_call: TRBV4-3
cdr3_aa: CASSLSSYEQYF; cdr3_nt: TGTGCCAGCAGTCTGAGCTCCTACGAGCAGTACTTC; clone_size: few; d_call: NA; j_call: TRBJ2-7; v_call: TRBV28
cdr3_aa: CASSRMTRTGFDYGYTF; cdr3_nt: TGTGCCAGCTCTCGAATGACCCGGACAGGCTTTGACTATGGCTACACCTTC; clone_size: NA; d_call: TRBD1; j_call: TRBJ1-2; v_call: TRBV18
cdr3_aa: CASSRLAGSTDTQYF; cdr3_nt: TGTGCCAGCAGCCGACTAGCGGGGAGCACAGATACGCAGTATTTT; clone_size: NA; d_call: TRBD2; j_call: TRBJ2-3; v_call: TRBV5-6